The 25 T cell receptor beta chains listed next were all sequenced from one sample in a study of beta chain features in type 1 diabetes. General observations from the study: Shorter TCRB CDR3s, moderately but significantly so, were found in Type 1 diabetes patients in all four CD4+ subsets.

The sequenced template was cDNA made from the entire isolated RNA. Data came from immunoSEQ multiplex PCR; TCRdb stores just in-frame clones and leaves some out. Counted here are 680,000 or so clones, under 15% occurring once; the ten biggest clones make up approximately 0.022%. No antigen has been assigned to these receptors. Sequencing was performed on naive CD4+ T cells from blood. These receptors all come from a young man with type 1 diabetes.

The V call is TRBV13, the J call TRBJ1-6, with 7 bases matching TRBD1. Trimming cost V 0 bases and J 7 bases; bases outside gene matches: 12. The CDR3 length is 18 residues. Germline V gene lookup returns CDR1 PRHDT and CDR2 FYEKMQ (reference sequence). CDR3 protein: CASSLGIGTVIGNSPLHF. In DNA form, the CDR3 reads TGTGCCAGCAGCTTAGGTATCGGGACAGTAATCGGGAATTCACCCCTCCACTTT.

Only a few counts were recorded for this clone. The chain has TRBV4-1 and TRBJ1-2; tentatively, D is TRBD1 (6 bases). Germline lookup yields CDR1 MGHRA and CDR2 YSYEKL. CDR3 length: 18 amino acids. Deletions cut 0 bases from V and 8 bases from J, with 25 bases between. CDR3: CASSQDRSSGVRRQGYTF. The CDR3, as DNA: TGCGCCAGCAGCCAAGATCGATCCTCAGGGGTGCGAAGACAGGGCTACACCTTC.

The chain carries TRBV7-9 and TRBJ2-5, with D uncertain. The last part of the DNA fits TRBJ2-7 better; the J call may be wrong. The CDR3 contains 12 residues. Germline V lookup: CDR1 SEHNR, CDR2 FQNEAQ (reference sequence). Here the CDR3 DNA reads TGTGCCAGCAGCTTAATTAGGGACGAGCAGTACTTC. Amino acid sequence: CASSLIRDEQYF.

This clone was seen a handful of times. The genes are TRBV20-1 and TRBJ2-1; tentatively, D is TRBD1 (6 bases). The CDR3 loop spans 11 amino acids. Trimming took off 5 bases at V and 6 bases at J, with 8 bases between the two ends. Germline V gives CDR1 DFQATT, CDR2 SNEGSKA (reference sequence). CDR3 residues: CSAAGVNEQFF. As DNA, the CDR3 is TGCAGTGCTGCAGGGGTCAATGAGCAGTTCTTC.

The rearrangement uses TRBV2 and TRBJ1-2; 7 nucleotides agree with TRBD1. The germline CDR1 and CDR2 sequences are SNHLY and FYNNEI. CDR3 length: 14 residues. Germline trimming cut 2 bases from V and 3 bases from J; bases unmatched to any gene: 3. The CDR3 coding sequence is TGTGCCAGCAGTGAAAGCCAGGGGGACTATGGCTACACCTTC. It yields the protein CASSESQGDYGYTF.

This clone showed up just a few times. The rearrangement joins TRBV7-9 to TRBJ2-1; the match to TRBD1 covers 9 bases. The CDR3 totals 13 residues. V lost 0 bases and J lost 15; bases outside the gene matches: 6. From germline, CDR1 is SEHNR and CDR2 FQNEAQ (reference sequence). Here the CDR3 DNA reads TGTGCCAGCAGCTTAGCGGACGTGGGACAGGGGTTCTTC. This translates into CASSLADVGQGFF.

Concerning this clone: This specimen includes other DNA sequences encoding the same CDR3. The chain carries TRBV5-1 and TRBJ2-5, with 8 bases fitting TRBD1. In germline, CDR1 is SGHRS, CDR2 YFSETQ. J gave up 2 bases and V 3 bases, and 3 bases lay outside the gene matches. CDR3 size: 14 residues. The CDR3 sequence is CASSSYRGQETQYF. The CDR3, as DNA: TGCGCCAGCAGCTCTTACAGGGGGCAAGAGACCCAGTACTTC.

The sample holds one count of this clone. The rearrangement uses TRBV7-9 and TRBJ2-3; TRBD2 aligns across 14 bases. Trimming took 5 bases from V and 5 from J; bases not matched to a gene: 9. This CDR3 is built from 17 residues. CDR1 SEHNR and CDR2 FQNEAQ come from the germline V gene (reference sequence). In DNA form, the CDR3 reads TGTGCCAGCAGCCTTTCGACTAGCGGGGGGGCCGTAGATACGCAGTATTTT. It yields the protein CASSLSTSGGAVDTQYF.

This clone was counted between two and nine times. V and J are TRBV28 and TRBJ2-7; D is uncertain. The ends were cut back, 5 bases at V and 3 bases at J, with 5 bases in the middle. This CDR3 has 11 residues. The germline CDR1 and CDR2 sequences are MDHEN and SYDVKM. In DNA, the CDR3 is TGTGCCAGCAGTGTAAACTACGAGCAGTACTTC. Its protein product is CASSVNYEQYF.

Only a few counts were recorded for this clone. The rearrangement joins TRBV6-1 to TRBJ2-1, with D unresolved. Trimming removed 10 bases from V and 0 bases from J, with 13 bases in between. CDR3 length: 14 amino acids. Germline V gives CDR1 MNHNS, CDR2 SASEGT. This chain's CDR3 is CAIALDPSYNEQFF. CDR3 bases: TGTGCCATAGCCCTGGATCCCTCCTACAATGAGCAGTTCTTC.

This clone has just a few counts. Other DNA sequences of this sample code for an identical CDR3. The chain joins TRBV30 to TRBJ2-5; D not certain. V was pared by 0 bases and J by 2 bases, with 7 bases between. The CDR3 runs 13 residues. CDR1 and CDR2 (germline): GTSNPN, SVGIG (reference sequence). The CDR3 DNA sequence: TGTGCCTGGAGTGTCCGTTTACAAGAGACCCAGTACTTC. Protein sequence: CAWSVRLQETQYF.

The genes are TRBV6-5 and TRBJ1-2, with 9 bases identical to TRBD1. CDR3 length: 15 amino acids. The germline V gene has CDR1 MNHEY and CDR2 SVGAGI. V was clipped by 8 bases and J by 6 bases; unmatched bases: 13. The CDR3: CASGPRDRDWHGYTF. The CDR3 DNA reads TGTGCCAGCGGCCCCCGGGACAGGGACTGGCATGGCTACACCTTC.

This clone occurred a few times. The V gene is TRBV29-1, the J gene TRBJ2-5; D is possibly TRBD1 (6 bases). The ends were cut back, 5 bases at V and 5 bases at J, with 15 bases in the middle. Per germline, CDR1 SQVTM and CDR2 ANQGSEA. CDR3 size: 13 residues. Here the CDR3 reads CSVLTGSVETQYF. The DNA of the CDR3 is TGCAGCGTTCTTACAGGGTCCGTCGAGACCCAGTACTTC.

J is TRBJ1-2 and V is TRBV28; no clear D. CDR1 is MDHEN, CDR2 SYDVKM, per germline. The CDR3 runs 11 residues. V was pared by 6 bases and J by 8 bases, with 10 bases between. Here the CDR3 reads CASSPPGGYTF. The CDR3 DNA reads TGTGCCAGCAGCCCCCCGGGGGGCTACACCTTC.

A few counts support this clone. The rearrangement links TRBV5-1 to TRBJ2-2; weak D call: TRBD1 (6 bases). The CDR3 is 14 amino acids. The germline V gene has CDR1 SGHRS and CDR2 YFSETQ. V shed 2 bases and J shed 6 bases, with 11 bases lying between them. The CDR3 DNA sequence: TGCGCCAGCAGCTTAGGGACACCACCCGGGGAGCTGTTTTTT. Its translation is CASSLGTPPGELFF.

The gene calls are TRBV29-1 and TRBJ2-2; TRBD2 might be the D (6 bases). There are 10 residues in the CDR3. The germline CDR1 and CDR2 sequences are SQVTM and ANQGSEA. V shed 7 bases and J shed 6 bases, with 6 bases lying between them. CDR3 protein: CSGRAGELFF. In DNA form, the CDR3 reads TGCAGCGGGAGGGCCGGGGAGCTGTTTTTT.

CDR3 DNA sequence: TGTGCCAGCAGCAAAGCCTCCGGGACGGATAATTCACCCCTCCACTTT. Translating it yields CASSKASGTDNSPLHF. The V call is TRBV21-1, the J call TRBJ1-6. TRBV21-1 is labeled a pseudogene. There are 16 residues in the CDR3.

The V gene is TRBV10-3, the J gene TRBJ1-2; D is undetermined. Trimming stripped 7 bases from V and 4 bases from J, with 16 bases between. The CDR3 loop spans 14 amino acids. CDR1 is ENHRY, CDR2 SYGVKD, per germline. Written as DNA, the CDR3 is TGTGCCATCAAGGGAACTACGGAACCCTATGGCTACACCTTC. The encoded protein is CAIKGTTEPYGYTF.

The rearrangement links TRBV4-1 to TRBJ2-7; 7 bases are shared with TRBD1. J was trimmed by 3 bases and V by 5 bases; bases with no gene match: 10. There are 15 residues in the CDR3. The germline V gene has CDR1 MGHRA and CDR2 YSYEKL. CDR3 coding DNA: TGCGCCAGCAGCACCCCGGGACAGAGGGGCTACGAGCAGTACTTC. This translates into CASSTPGQRGYEQYF.

The chain recombines TRBV30 with TRBJ1-4; weak D call: TRBD1 (5 bases). In germline, CDR1 is GTSNPN, CDR2 SVGIG (reference sequence). The CDR3 contains 14 residues. The V end lost 0 bases, the J end lost 13 bases, and 18 bases lay between the germline ends. CDR3 amino acids: CAWSVKGRELILFF. The DNA for the CDR3 is TGTGCCTGGAGTGTAAAGGGGAGAGAACTGATACTGTTTTTT.

The chain uses TRBV5-1 and TRBJ2-3; D is perhaps TRBD1 (6 bases). This CDR3 has 14 amino acids. Germline assignment: CDR1 SGHRS and CDR2 YFSETQ. The V and J ends lost 5 bases and 3 bases respectively, with 13 bases between them. The CDR3 coding sequence is TGCGCCAGCAGTACAGGGATTGAAACAGATACGCAGTATTTT. This encodes CASSTGIETDTQYF.

The chain couples TRBV4-1 to TRBJ1-1; D unclear. The V gene lost 0 bases and the J gene lost 10 bases, with 12 bases spanning the gap. From germline, CDR1 is MGHRA and CDR2 YSYEKL. This CDR3 has 13 amino acids. CDR3 in DNA: TGCGCCAGCAGCCAAGAAAAGCTGACGGGAGCTTTCTTT. It translates to CASSQEKLTGAFF.

V is TRBV2 and J is TRBJ2-1, with D possibly being TRBD1 (6 bases). The CDR3 sequence is 14 residues long. Between the trimmed V and J ends, which lost 10 bases and 8 bases, there was a span of 21 bases. Germline CDR1 SNHLY, CDR2 FYNNEI. CDR3 amino acids: CAIKDRLSVDEQFF. The DNA for the CDR3 is TGTGCCATTAAGGACAGATTATCCGTGGATGAGCAGTTCTTC.

Only a few counts were recorded for this clone. This chain joins TRBV18 and TRBJ2-7; 8 bases map to TRBD1. This CDR3 has 13 amino acids. CDR1 KGHSH and CDR2 LQKENI come from the germline V gene. V dropped 8 bases and J dropped 4; count of bases not matched to a gene: 7. The CDR3 region has the DNA TGTGCCAGCGGCGGGACAGGACTGTACGAGCAGTACTTC. This gives the protein CASGGTGLYEQYF.

This clone was seen a few times. The V call is TRBV29-1, the J call TRBJ1-5; D is ambiguous. V was cut by 6 bases and J by 2 bases, with 11 bases left in between. Germline CDR1 and CDR2: SQVTM and ANQGSEA. This CDR3 region has 13 residues. CDR3 sequence: CSVDPGGNQPQHF. The CDR3 DNA sequence: TGCAGCGTCGACCCGGGTGGCAATCAGCCCCAGCATTTT.